The T cell receptor (beta chain) under discussion was sequenced for a study of T cell responses to AZD1222 COVID-19 vaccine. Overall study findings and caveats: Among AZD1222 vaccinees, only six were seropositive at baseline. Unmutated variant regions are reportedly the target of nearly half of TCRs that are spike-specific.

CDR1 is SEHNR and CDR2 is FQNEAQ in the germline V gene (reference sequence). This CDR3 comprises 14 residues. V was clipped by 4 bases and J by 6 bases, with 10 bases between them. Clones were read by immunoSEQ multiplex PCR, and TCRdb kept only the in-frame ones, dropping some. The table lists about 150,000 clones, under 95% of them singletons, with roughly 7.5% in the top ten. On this clone: Its antigen is unidentified.

The sample was peripheral blood, taken 28 days after the second dose of the MenACWY control vaccine. The genes are TRBV7-9 and TRBJ1-6, with unresolved D. The TCR originated in an adult who received the MenACWY meningococcal vaccine as a control. The CDR3 DNA sequence: TGTGCCAGCAGCTCTACGGCCCCTAATTCACCCCTCCACTTT. This sequence encodes CASSSTAPNSPLHF.